These T cell receptor beta chains were read from a single sample in a study of T cell responses to AZD1222 COVID-19 vaccine. This table comes from immunoSEQ multiplex PCR, and its TCRdb copy is limited to in-frame clones, with some not included. This table has 95,000 to 100,000 clones, less than 85% appearing once. Source: peripheral blood, taken 28 days after the second AZD1222 dose. These receptors all come from an adult who received the AZD1222 COVID-19 vaccine. Each CDR3 is given with its conserved first and last residue. Fields, in order: J gene, V gene, CDR3 protein.

J: TRBJ2-1; V: TRBV18; CDR3: CASSPRSEGDYEQFF
J: TRBJ1-6; V: TRBV3-1/TRBV3-2; CDR3: CASSQVRQGSPLHF
J: TRBJ1-3; V: TRBV2; CDR3: CASSDGYRPGRGNTIYF
J: TRBJ1-6; V: TRBV5-1; CDR3: CASSLRTDNNSPLHF
J: TRBJ1-3; V: TRBV19; CDR3: CASRGQPSGNTIYF
J: TRBJ1-6; V: TRBV6-2/TRBV6-3; CDR3: CASSPRGFLYNSPLHF
J: TRBJ1-1; V: TRBV4-2; CDR3: CASSHLGNEAFF
J: TRBJ1-3; V: TRBV2; CDR3: CATTRQNTIYF
J: TRBJ2-7; V: TRBV18; CDR3: CASTQGGGLGEQYF
J: TRBJ1-2; V: TRBV7-2; CDR3: CASSSLIDYGYTF
J: TRBJ1-1; V: TRBV19; CDR3: CASSINWAVDTEAFF
J: TRBJ2-7; V: TRBV18; CDR3: CASSRGVGTRDQIDYEQYF
J: TRBJ1-2; V: TRBV19; CDR3: CASSLDRGRGGYTF
J: TRBJ2-2; V: TRBV21-1; CDR3: CASLPPDTGELFF
J: TRBJ2-5; V: TRBV7-2; CDR3: CASSLARLNQETQYF
J: TRBJ1-5; V: TRBV5-6; CDR3: CASSSSRYPYQPQHF
J: TRBJ2-2; V: TRBV6-2/TRBV6-3; CDR3: CASSPSGRRGAGELFF
J: TRBJ1-2; V: TRBV6-5; CDR3: CASRAPGQGYGYTF
J: TRBJ1-4; V: TRBV25-1; CDR3: CASGAGGGEKLFF
J: TRBJ1-2; V: TRBV2; CDR3: CASNRDRAPKAYGYTF
J: TRBJ2-5; V: TRBV6-5; CDR3: CASSPGQQGAWAQYF
J: TRBJ1-4; V: TRBV5-1; CDR3: CASSLVVAATNEKLFF
J: TRBJ1-2; V: TRBV11-2; CDR3: CASSLEGAAMYGYTF
J: TRBJ1-4; V: TRBV29-1; CDR3: CSVEDRNRGQGEKLFF
J: TRBJ2-1; V: TRBV29-1; CDR3: CSVYPGPTSEQFF
J: TRBJ2-1; V: TRBV2; CDR3: CASTIAGGSYNEQFF
J: TRBJ2-1; V: TRBV6-5; CDR3: CASSFRDRVGTEQFF
J: TRBJ1-5; V: TRBV6-7; CDR3: CASRLDTGGSNQPQHF
J: TRBJ2-7; V: TRBV11-2; CDR3: CASSLALGAREQYF
J: TRBJ2-3; V: TRBV7-3; CDR3: CASSPQGAQGDTQYF
J: TRBJ2-7; V: TRBV7-8; CDR3: CASSLGLDYYEQYF
J: TRBJ2-3; V: TRBV28; CDR3: CASSFVGTGGADTQYF
J: TRBJ1-4; V: TRBV27; CDR3: CASSLLPGQRTEKLFF
J: TRBJ1-1; V: TRBV12-3/TRBV12-4; CDR3: CASSKGANTEAFF
J: TRBJ1-5; V: TRBV19; CDR3: CASMNGKGAQIDQPQHF
J: TRBJ2-7; V: TRBV13; CDR3: CASSSGGSYEQYF
J: TRBJ2-3; V: TRBV27; CDR3: CASSLRGADTQYF
J: TRBJ2-1; V: TRBV7-9; CDR3: CASSLGPADEQFF
J: TRBJ2-1; V: TRBV9; CDR3: CASSDKRTSGSYNEQFF
J: TRBJ1-6; V: TRBV27; CDR3: CASSLFSGFSPLHF
J: TRBJ1-1; V: TRBV5-8; CDR3: CASSFGTRLNTEAFF
J: TRBJ2-1; V: TRBV3-1/TRBV3-2; CDR3: CASSQHRRLAGAEQFF
J: TRBJ1-5; V: TRBV6-5; CDR3: CASSPLREGGQPQHF
J: TRBJ1-2; V: TRBV27; CDR3: CASSFHSSNYGYTF
J: TRBJ1-6; V: TRBV6-5; CDR3: CASRKRADYNSPLHF